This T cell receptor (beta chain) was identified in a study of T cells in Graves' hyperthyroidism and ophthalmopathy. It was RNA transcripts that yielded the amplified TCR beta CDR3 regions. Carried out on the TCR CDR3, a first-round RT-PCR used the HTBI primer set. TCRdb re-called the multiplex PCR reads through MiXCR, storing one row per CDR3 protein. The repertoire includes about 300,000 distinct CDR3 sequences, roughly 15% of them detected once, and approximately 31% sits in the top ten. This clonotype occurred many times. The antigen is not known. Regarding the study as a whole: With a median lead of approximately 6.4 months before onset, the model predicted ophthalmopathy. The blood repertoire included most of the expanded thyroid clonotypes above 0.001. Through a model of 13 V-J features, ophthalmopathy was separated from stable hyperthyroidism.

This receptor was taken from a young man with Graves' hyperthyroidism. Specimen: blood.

The CDR3 bases are TGTGCCAGCAGCTCCGAACACACAGATACGCAGTATTTT. It is translated as CASSSEHTDTQYF. The J gene is TRBJ2-3, the V gene TRBV11-3; D call uncertain. The V gene's germline CDR1 is SGHNT and CDR2 YENEEA. The CDR3 has 13 residues. V was trimmed by 4 bases and J by 2 bases, leaving 7 bases between them.